These T cell receptor beta chains were read from a single sample in a study of blood T cell repertoires in COVID-19. Generated by immunoSEQ multiplex PCR, the TCRdb table keeps only in-frame clones and is missing some. The table has tens of thousands of clones, approximately 90% seen once. Sample: peripheral blood. These TCRs come from a woman aged 80 or over with active COVID-19. The conserved cysteine and the conserved F or W are not part of the CDR3 here.

v_gene: TRBV7-6
j_gene: TRBJ2-7
CDR3aa: ASSHPGQGSYEQY

v_gene: TRBV4-1
j_gene: TRBJ2-7
CDR3aa: ASSIRDEQY

v_gene: TRBV10-3
j_gene: TRBJ2-5
CDR3aa: ATRDRGTQETQY

v_gene: TRBV14
j_gene: TRBJ2-2
CDR3aa: ASSPSEAGEIGVYTGELF

v_gene: TRBV19
j_gene: TRBJ1-1
CDR3aa: ASSISRGHTEAF

v_gene: TRBV27
j_gene: TRBJ2-1
CDR3aa: ASSPLGTGGWNEQF

v_gene: TRBV10-1
j_gene: TRBJ1-4
CDR3aa: ASSLPKAELF

v_gene: TRBV7-9
j_gene: TRBJ2-1
CDR3aa: ASSLDYISDEQF

v_gene: TRBV21-1
j_gene: TRBJ1-6
CDR3aa: ASSKIWQGSSPLH

v_gene: TRBV19
j_gene: TRBJ2-1
CDR3aa: ASSMAGQGGVYNEQF

v_gene: TRBV7-3
j_gene: TRBJ2-1
CDR3aa: ASSSDSLSSYNEQF

v_gene: TRBV6-5
j_gene: TRBJ1-6
CDR3aa: ASSYSPRGGSPLH

v_gene: TRBV4-3
j_gene: TRBJ2-5
CDR3aa: ASSQTTGPQETQY

v_gene: TRBV6-2/TRBV6-3
j_gene: TRBJ1-5
CDR3aa: ASSRNIMLQNQPQH

v_gene: TRBV6-2/TRBV6-3
j_gene: TRBJ1-6
CDR3aa: ASSPRVKGAGSPLH

v_gene: TRBV18
j_gene: TRBJ2-1
CDR3aa: ASSPRTGEGEQF

v_gene: TRBV6-5
j_gene: TRBJ1-4
CDR3aa: ASNQGAWGEKLF

v_gene: TRBV4-2
j_gene: TRBJ2-5
CDR3aa: ASSLGLAGPQETQY